The rows below give T cell receptor beta chains drawn from one sample of a study of blood T cell repertoires in COVID-19. Using immunoSEQ multiplex PCR, the repertoire was profiled, and TCRdb retains in-frame clones only, with some absent. The sample holds 300,000 to 450,000 clones; more than 70% are singletons and the top ten take over 2%. Sequenced input: peripheral blood. The receptors were gathered from a woman aged 60-75 years with COVID-19, enrolled during active disease. Each CDR3 is given with its conserved first and last residue. The order of the fields is J gene, D gene, V gene, clone size, CDR3 DNA, CDR3 protein. The D gene is left open where the match is weak. The size entry is marked missing in some rows and otherwise reads once, few, many or a size class.

J gene: TRBJ1-2; D gene: TRBD1; V gene: TRBV9; clone size: once; CDR3 DNA: TGTGCCAGCAGCGTTGACTTCAGGGGGCGGGGAGGCTACACCTTC; CDR3 protein: CASSVDFRGRGGYTF
J gene: TRBJ2-1; D gene: TRBD2; V gene: TRBV7-9; clone size: NA; CDR3 DNA: TGTGCCAGCAGATTCGGACTAGAGACCCCCTACAATGAGCAGTTCTTC; CDR3 protein: CASRFGLETPYNEQFF
J gene: TRBJ2-7; D gene: NA; V gene: TRBV15; clone size: NA; CDR3 DNA: TGTGCCACCAGCAGAGAGGGCAGACCCTACGAGCAGTACTTC; CDR3 protein: CATSREGRPYEQYF
J gene: TRBJ1-1; D gene: TRBD1; V gene: TRBV7-6; clone size: once; CDR3 DNA: TGTGCCAGCAGCGACCAACAGGGGATTGCTTTCTTT; CDR3 protein: CASSDQQGIAFF
J gene: TRBJ2-7; D gene: NA; V gene: TRBV6-1; clone size: NA; CDR3 DNA: TGTGCCAGCAGTGAAGGTCCGGGAAATTCCTACGAGCAGTACTTC; CDR3 protein: CASSEGPGNSYEQYF
J gene: TRBJ2-2; D gene: NA; V gene: TRBV18; clone size: NA; CDR3 DNA: TGTGCCAGCTCACCAGACCTAGGCACCGGGGAGCTGTTTTTT; CDR3 protein: CASSPDLGTGELFF
J gene: TRBJ2-2; D gene: NA; V gene: TRBV6-5; clone size: NA; CDR3 DNA: TGTGCCAGCAGTTACACGCGGGGTCGTGCCGGGGAGCTGTTTTTT; CDR3 protein: CASSYTRGRAGELFF
J gene: TRBJ1-1; D gene: NA; V gene: TRBV27; clone size: few; CDR3 DNA: TGTGCCAGCTTCCCCGCACCTATGAACACTGAAGCTTTCTTT; CDR3 protein: CASFPAPMNTEAFF
J gene: TRBJ2-3; D gene: NA; V gene: TRBV21-1; clone size: NA; CDR3 DNA: TGTGCCAGCAGCAAATCCCCGGGGGGGAGGCCCGAGGTGTCGGCAGATACGCAGTATTTT; CDR3 protein: CASSKSPGGRPEVSADTQYF
J gene: TRBJ1-5; D gene: NA; V gene: TRBV10-3; clone size: NA; CDR3 DNA: TGTGCCATCAGATCATCAGGGGACCAGCCCCAGCATTTT; CDR3 protein: CAIRSSGDQPQHF
J gene: TRBJ1-2; D gene: NA; V gene: TRBV5-4; clone size: NA; CDR3 DNA: TGTGCCAGCAGCCCGCGGGAAGCGGGAGGCTACACCTTC; CDR3 protein: CASSPREAGGYTF
J gene: TRBJ1-1; D gene: TRBD1; V gene: TRBV12-3/TRBV12-4; clone size: once; CDR3 DNA: TGTGCCAGCAGCGGCAGGGGGCGAGGAAAAGCTTTCTTT; CDR3 protein: CASSGRGRGKAFF
J gene: TRBJ2-7; D gene: NA; V gene: TRBV5-4; clone size: once; CDR3 DNA: TGTGCCAGCAGCCCCGGGGGGCTCTGGGGCGAGCAGTACTTC; CDR3 protein: CASSPGGLWGEQYF
J gene: TRBJ1-2; D gene: NA; V gene: TRBV7-2; clone size: NA; CDR3 DNA: TGTGCCAGCAGCTTAGCAGCTACGGACTATGGCTACACCTTC; CDR3 protein: CASSLAATDYGYTF
J gene: TRBJ2-7; D gene: NA; V gene: TRBV5-6; clone size: NA; CDR3 DNA: TGTGCCAGCAGCTTGTATCTCCCGGGGGCCTACGAGCAGTACTTC; CDR3 protein: CASSLYLPGAYEQYF
J gene: TRBJ2-7; D gene: TRBD2; V gene: TRBV5-5; clone size: NA; CDR3 DNA: TGTGCCAGCAGCGGTTGGACTAGCGGGGCCTCAAGCTTGCAGTACTTC; CDR3 protein: CASSGWTSGASSLQYF
J gene: TRBJ2-7; D gene: NA; V gene: TRBV18; clone size: once; CDR3 DNA: TGTGCCAGCTCACCATTGCGGGGTTGGGACGAGCAGTACTTC; CDR3 protein: CASSPLRGWDEQYF
J gene: TRBJ1-6; D gene: TRBD1; V gene: TRBV4-1; clone size: NA; CDR3 DNA: TGCGCCAGCAGCCAAGGGACAGGTTCACCCCTCCACTTT; CDR3 protein: CASSQGTGSPLHF
J gene: TRBJ1-2; D gene: NA; V gene: TRBV6-5; clone size: NA; CDR3 DNA: TGTGCCAGCAGTTACGAGGGCTCCTATGGCTACACCTTC; CDR3 protein: CASSYEGSYGYTF
J gene: TRBJ1-3; D gene: NA; V gene: TRBV3-1/TRBV3-2; clone size: NA; CDR3 DNA: TGTGCCAGCAGCCCTCCGGGAGCGCTTACTTACACCATATATTTT; CDR3 protein: CASSPPGALTYTIYF
J gene: TRBJ2-2; D gene: NA; V gene: TRBV4-2; clone size: once; CDR3 DNA: TGTGCCAGCAGCCAGGCTGAAGGAGGGGCCGGGGAGCTGTTTTTT; CDR3 protein: CASSQAEGGAGELFF
J gene: TRBJ1-2; D gene: TRBD1; V gene: TRBV27; clone size: NA; CDR3 DNA: TGTGCCAGCAGTTCGCGGGACAGGATGAATGGCTACACCTTC; CDR3 protein: CASSSRDRMNGYTF
J gene: TRBJ2-7; D gene: NA; V gene: TRBV6-1; clone size: NA; CDR3 DNA: TGTGCCAGCAGTGAAGGCGTGGGACTGAGGGTTTCCTACGAGCAGTACTTC; CDR3 protein: CASSEGVGLRVSYEQYF
J gene: TRBJ2-3; D gene: TRBD2; V gene: TRBV6-2/TRBV6-3; clone size: NA; CDR3 DNA: TGTGCCAGCAGTACGGGACTAGCGGGGGGTCGGTCGGATACGCAGTATTTT; CDR3 protein: CASSTGLAGGRSDTQYF
J gene: TRBJ1-1; D gene: NA; V gene: TRBV19; clone size: NA; CDR3 DNA: TGTGCCAGTAGTCCCGGTGGACTCAACACTGAAGCTTTCTTT; CDR3 protein: CASSPGGLNTEAFF
J gene: TRBJ2-5; D gene: NA; V gene: TRBV18; clone size: NA; CDR3 DNA: TGTGCCAGCTCCCTATGGGACACTCAAGAGACCCAGTACTTC; CDR3 protein: CASSLWDTQETQYF
J gene: TRBJ1-6; D gene: NA; V gene: TRBV6-5; clone size: few; CDR3 DNA: TGTGCCAGCAGTTCCCAAGTCGGCAGGGGAAATTCACCCCTCCACTTT; CDR3 protein: CASSSQVGRGNSPLHF
J gene: TRBJ2-1; D gene: TRBD2; V gene: TRBV3-1/TRBV3-2; clone size: NA; CDR3 DNA: TGTGCCAGCAGTCCGCTAGCGGGGGTGTACAATGAGCAGTTCTTC; CDR3 protein: CASSPLAGVYNEQFF
J gene: TRBJ2-3; D gene: NA; V gene: TRBV14; clone size: NA; CDR3 DNA: TGTGCCAGCAGCCAAGTCGGGGGGCGGAATACGCAGTATTTT; CDR3 protein: CASSQVGGRNTQYF
J gene: TRBJ1-2; D gene: TRBD1; V gene: TRBV27; clone size: NA; CDR3 DNA: TGTGCCAGCAGTTCAGGGGGCGACTATGGCTACACCTTC; CDR3 protein: CASSSGGDYGYTF